This passage covers 19 T cell receptor beta chains from one sample sequenced in a study of cytomegalovirus exposure and HLA in healthy donors. Use of 60 Vbeta and 13 Jbeta primers characterized the PCR. The repertoire was sequenced with immunoSEQ multiplex PCR; TCRdb's copy has only in-frame clones and lacks some. Of around 140,000 clones in the sample, over 60% are singletons; the top ten hold 1.5% to 2%. The specimen sequenced was PBMCs. The receptor source for this set is a man aged 35 to 55 in good health and CMV-seronegative.

The J gene is TRBJ1-2, the V gene TRBV6-5; 10 nucleotides match TRBD1. Germline V gene lookup returns CDR1 MNHEY and CDR2 SVGAGI. The CDR3 contains 14 residues. Germline trimming cut 6 bases from V and 4 bases from J; bases unmatched to any gene: 5. The DNA of the CDR3 is TGTGCCAGCAGAGGGGACAGGGGAGGCTATGGCTACACCTTC. Translating gives CASRGDRGGYGYTF.

The chain employs TRBV13 and TRBJ2-1; 7 bases map to TRBD2. The CDR3 consists of 14 residues. The germline V gene encodes CDR1 PRHDT and CDR2 FYEKMQ (reference sequence). The V segment lost 4 bases and the J segment 6 bases; nucleotides outside the gene matches: 6. The DNA for the CDR3 is TGTGCCAGCAGCTCTTGGACTAGTCGCAATGAGCAGTTCTTC. Encoded protein: CASSSWTSRNEQFF.

V is TRBV7-2 and J is TRBJ2-5; TRBD2 matches at 13 bases. The germline gives CDR1 SGHTA, CDR2 FQGNSA. This CDR3 contains 14 residues. The ends lost 8 bases at V and 6 bases at J; junction bases unmatched: 6. The CDR3 DNA is TGTGCCAGCCTACTAGCGGGGGGGCCGAAGACCCAGTACTTC. Translation: CASLLAGGPKTQYF.

This chain joins TRBV11-2 and TRBJ2-3; tentatively, D is TRBD2 (5 bases). V gave up 4 bases and J gave up 0 bases, with 17 bases separating them. The CDR3 contains 17 residues. CDR1 and CDR2 from the germline V gene are SGHAT and FQNNGV. The CDR3 DNA is TGTGCCAGCAGCTCTGGCCGGGGTGTACTCAGCACAGATACGCAGTATTTT. This gives the protein CASSSGRGVLSTDTQYF.

The chain is built from TRBV19 and TRBJ2-7, with 10 nucleotides matching TRBD1. Germline V gene lookup returns CDR1 LNHDA and CDR2 SQIVND (reference sequence). J gave up 6 bases and V 8 bases, and 4 bases lay outside the gene matches. The CDR3 covers 12 residues. Written as DNA, the CDR3 is TGTGCCAGTGGGACAGGGGACACCGAGCAGTACTTC. Amino acid sequence: CASGTGDTEQYF. Full variable domain (outside the CDR3, taken from reference TRBV19 and TRBJ2-7): DGGITQSPKYLFRKEGQNVTLSCEQNLNHDAMYWYRQDPGQGLRLIYYSQIVNDFQKGDIAEGYSVSREKKESFPLTVTSAQKNPTAFYLCASGTGDTEQYFGPGTRLTVT.

This chain links TRBV27 with TRBJ1-1; a weak D match, TRBD1 (6 bases). V lost 4 bases, J lost 3 bases, and 15 bases lay in between. Germline CDR1 reads MNHEY; CDR2 reads SMNVEV (reference sequence). CDR3 size: 15 residues. CDR3: CASSWTTGLDTEAFF. The CDR3 region has the DNA TGTGCCAGCAGTTGGACAACAGGGCTAGACACTGAAGCTTTCTTT.

The chain uses TRBV5-4 and TRBJ2-7; TRBD1 matches at 7 bases. This CDR3 is 15 amino acids long. Germline V lookup: CDR1 SGHNT, CDR2 YYREEE (reference sequence). With V trimmed by 0 bases and J by 3 bases, 6 bases remained unmatched. DNA for the CDR3: TGTGCCAGCAGCTTGGAAAGGCAGGGGGTCTACGAGCAGTACTTC. This codes for CASSLERQGVYEQYF. Drawing the rest from reference TRBV5-4 and TRBJ2-7, the complete variable domain is ETGVTQSPTHLIKTRGQQVTLRCSSQSGHNTVSWYQQALGQGPQFIFQYYREEENGRGNFPPRFSGLQFPNYSSELNVNALELDDSALYLCASSLERQGVYEQYFGPGTRLTVT.

This chain links TRBV7-9 with TRBJ2-3; 8 positions match TRBD1. Germline V CDR1 and CDR2: SEHNR, FQNEAQ (reference sequence). The trim removed 5 bases at V and 1 base at J, leaving 5 bases unmatched. The CDR3 consists of 15 residues. CDR3 residues: CASSRQGMGTDTQYF. For the CDR3, the DNA is TGTGCCAGCAGCCGACAGGGGATGGGCACAGATACGCAGTATTTT.

The genes are TRBV15 and TRBJ1-5; perhaps TRBD1 as D (6 bases). The CDR3 sequence is 16 residues long. Germline CDR1 is LNHNV and CDR2 is YYDKDF (reference sequence). Trimming took 2 bases from V and 5 from J, leaving 16 bases between them. The CDR3 DNA is TGTGCCACCAGCAGACGTGGGGGGGCCGAGCATCAGCCCCAGCATTTT. It yields the protein CATSRRGGAEHQPQHF.

V usage is TRBV19 and J usage is TRBJ2-3, with 7 bases fitting TRBD1. The junction had 9 bases not matched to a gene; V was cut back by 5 bases and J by 4 bases. Germline CDR1 LNHDA, CDR2 SQIVND (reference sequence). This CDR3 has 15 amino acids. The CDR3, as DNA: TGTGCCAGTAGTTTTCAGGGGGTAGAGGCAGATACGCAGTATTTT. Its protein product is CASSFQGVEADTQYF.

This chain connects TRBV9 to TRBJ2-3; D ambiguous. V lost 0 bases, J lost 8 bases, and 16 bases lay in between. There are 15 residues in the CDR3. Looked up from germline, CDR1 is SGDLS and CDR2 is YYNGEE. For the CDR3, the DNA is TGTGCCAGCAGCGTAGGGCATGTTCGAGAGGCTACGCAGTATTTT. This encodes CASSVGHVREATQYF.

The chain combines TRBV4-3 with TRBJ1-6; no reliable D call. The CDR3 has 17 amino acids. Trimming removed 3 bases at V and 0 bases at J, with 12 bases between. In germline, CDR1 is LGHNA, CDR2 YSLEER. The chain's CDR3 is CASSQATGGSYNSPLHF. The CDR3 bases are TGCGCCAGCAGCCAGGCTACGGGAGGCTCCTATAATTCACCCCTCCACTTT.

This chain uses TRBV5-1 with TRBJ1-2; D is possibly TRBD1 (5 bases). The germline V and J ends were trimmed by 4 bases and 8 bases, with 18 bases remaining between them. The CDR3 extends over 14 amino acids. From germline, CDR1 is SGHRS and CDR2 YFSETQ. In DNA form, the CDR3 reads TGCGCCAGCAGCCCCGCTCAGGCGGGGGACGGCTACACCTTC. Its translation is CASSPAQAGDGYTF.

This chain connects TRBV7-3 to TRBJ2-5, with D possibly being TRBD1 (5 bases). The CDR3 runs 15 residues. Germline CDR1 and CDR2: SGHTA and FQGTGA. V gave up 4 bases and J gave up 4 bases, with 16 bases separating them. CDR3 in DNA: TGTGCCAGCAGCTCCAACCCCGGACAAGGAGAGACCCAGTACTTC. It is translated as CASSSNPGQGETQYF.

V and J are TRBV30 and TRBJ2-7; weak D call: TRBD2 (5 bases). In germline, CDR1 is GTSNPN, CDR2 SVGIG (reference sequence). The CDR3 totals 15 residues. Trimming removed 0 bases from V and 0 bases from J, with 12 bases in between. CDR3 protein: CAWSVSGFSSYEQYF. CDR3 coding DNA: TGTGCCTGGAGTGTATCGGGGTTTAGCTCCTACGAGCAGTACTTC.

This clone showed up just once. At one boundary the junction diverges from the germline segment, which might be a read error. This chain connects TRBV28 to TRBJ2-5; a possible D gene is TRBD2 (5 bases). The last part of the DNA fits TRBJ2-7 better; the J call may be wrong. Germline V gives CDR1 MDHEN, CDR2 SYDVKM. The CDR3 covers 13 residues. In DNA, the CDR3 is TGTGCCGGCAGCGGCAGGCCGGCCTACGAGCAGTACTTC. Its protein product is CAGSGRPAYEQYF.

This clone was observed a few times. The chain recombines TRBV28 with TRBJ2-7; 9 nucleotides align to TRBD1. The CDR3 extends over 14 amino acids. The V gene's germline CDR1 is MDHEN and CDR2 SYDVKM. V gave up 5 bases and J gave up 5 bases; unmatched junction bases: 7. In DNA form, the CDR3 reads TGTGCCAGCAGTCTCCTGGGACAGGGTAACGAGCAGTACTTC. Its translation is CASSLLGQGNEQYF.

This clone turned up a few times. The genes are TRBV5-5 and TRBJ2-3, with D perhaps matching TRBD1 (6 bases). Germline loops: CDR1 SGHKS, CDR2 YYEKEE (reference sequence). The V and J ends lost 4 bases and 8 bases respectively, with 14 bases between them. The CDR3 runs 13 residues. The CDR3 DNA is TGTGCCAGCAGCACTACAGGGACGGGTACGCAGTATTTT. Amino acids: CASSTTGTGTQYF.

This chain joins TRBV2 and TRBJ2-4, with unresolved D. There are 15 residues in the CDR3. Between the trimmed V and J ends, which lost 3 bases and 0 bases, there was a span of 9 bases. CDR1 and CDR2 from the germline V gene are SNHLY and FYNNEI. The CDR3 DNA sequence: TGTGCCAGCAGTGATCATGGCCTAGCCAAAAACATTCAGTACTTC. Translation gives CASSDHGLAKNIQYF.